Each of the 8 T cell receptor beta chains below was sequenced from the same sample in a study of identifying expanded T cells in peripheral blood. Assay: immunoSEQ multiplex PCR; the TCRdb copy retains only in-frame clones and omits some. The profile shows about 80,000 clones, 70% to 90% of them singletons. The sample was blood. The receptors were sampled from a person aged 18 to 70 in good health.

This clone was detected only once. The gene calls are TRBV7-9 and TRBJ1-4; D gene ambiguous. Trimming pared 5 bases from V and 8 bases from J, leaving 15 bases between. The CDR3 spans 14 residues. Germline CDR1 reads SEHNR; CDR2 reads FQNEAQ (reference sequence). CDR3 loop: CASSPRTDGEKLFF. Written as DNA, the CDR3 is TGTGCCAGCAGCCCACGGACCGACGGGGAAAAACTGTTTTTT.

This chain joins TRBV5-8 and TRBJ1-5; D gene ambiguous. Germline V gene lookup returns CDR1 SGHTS and CDR2 YDEGEE. Trimming took off 6 bases at V and 7 bases at J, with 8 bases between the two ends. The CDR3 runs 11 residues. This chain's CDR3 is CASTLGQPQHF. The CDR3 DNA follows: TGTGCCAGCACTCTGGGACAGCCCCAGCATTTT.

V is TRBV10-3 and J is TRBJ2-7; D may be TRBD2 (6 bases). Germline V gene data show CDR1 as ENHRY and CDR2 as SYGVKD. The CDR3 spans 15 residues. Trimming took 0 bases from V and 3 from J, leaving 12 bases between them. In DNA form, the CDR3 reads TGTGCCATCAGTGAGTCGTCGGGGGAAGACTACGAGCAGTACTTC. Translation gives CAISESSGEDYEQYF.

This sequence joins TRBV9 and TRBJ1-4; no definite D call. This CDR3 is built from 13 residues. Germline-derived CDR1 and CDR2 are SGDLS and YYNGEE. The germline V and J ends were trimmed by 0 bases and 8 bases, with 8 bases remaining between them. The CDR3: CASSVGEPEKLFF. CDR3 DNA: TGTGCCAGCAGCGTAGGGGAGCCGGAAAAACTGTTTTTT.

This clone showed up just a few times. Additional DNA sequences in this sample encode the identical CDR3. This chain joins TRBV15 and TRBJ1-5; a possible D gene is TRBD1 (5 bases). Per germline, CDR1 LNHNV and CDR2 YYDKDF (reference sequence). V lost 0 bases and J 4 bases, leaving 7 bases between the germline ends. The CDR3 runs 14 residues. CDR3 loop: CATSRDRGNQPQHF. CDR3 bases: TGTGCCACCAGCAGAGATCGGGGGAATCAGCCCCAGCATTTT.

This clone has just one count. The rearrangement links TRBV19 to TRBJ1-5; D is unresolved. Germline-derived CDR1 and CDR2 are LNHDA and SQIVND (reference sequence). The CDR3 sequence is 14 residues long. The V end lost 6 bases, the J end lost 4 bases, and 13 bases lay between the germline ends. Here the CDR3 DNA reads TGTGCCAGTAGAATTGGGGTCGGAAATCAGCCCCAGCATTTT. This gives the protein CASRIGVGNQPQHF.

The rearrangement links TRBV7-2 to TRBJ1-3, with TRBD1 as a possible D gene (6 bases). Germline assignment: CDR1 SGHTA and CDR2 FQGNSA. There are 14 residues in the CDR3. V lost 2 bases and J lost 7, with 12 bases in between. The CDR3: CASSLNRDGNTIYF. CDR3 coding DNA: TGTGCCAGCAGCTTAAACAGGGACGGGAACACCATATATTTT.

This clone was picked up one time. The gene calls are TRBV6-5 and TRBJ1-4, with D unclear. This CDR3 contains 15 residues. The germline V and J ends were trimmed by 8 bases and 0 bases, with 13 bases remaining between them. Germline-derived CDR1 and CDR2 are MNHEY and SVGAGI. The CDR3 DNA follows: TGTGCCAGCGGACGCCGGGCTGCAACTAATGAAAAACTGTTTTTT. It specifies CASGRRAATNEKLFF.